The 27 T cell receptor beta chains listed next were all sequenced from one sample in a study of blood T cells in healthy people across ages. Combining a sample-barcoded 5' primer with a J-beta primer mix, a second PCR ran for roughly 7 to 12 cycles. TCRdb processed the 5' RACE reads anew with MiXCR; each CDR3 protein has one entry. The table has over 950,000 distinct CDR3 sequences, around two fifths seen once. Sequences were obtained from blood. Receptors were obtained from a man aged 18 to 29 in good health.

This chain uses TRBV5-1 with TRBJ2-3, with a possible D match to TRBD1 (6 bases). Germline V gene data show CDR1 as SGHRS and CDR2 as YFSETQ. This CDR3 is 15 amino acids long. Trimming pared 4 bases from V and 1 base from J, leaving 13 bases between. The DNA of the CDR3 is TGCGCCAGCAGCGTGGACAGTCCCGGCACAGATACGCAGTATTTT. Protein product: CASSVDSPGTDTQYF. Full variable domain (outside the CDR3, taken from reference TRBV5-1 and TRBJ2-3): KAGVTQTPRYLIKTRGQQVTLSCSPISGHRSVSWYQQTPGQGLQFLFEYFSETQRNKGNFPGRFSGRQFSNSRSEMNVSTLELGDSALYLCASSVDSPGTDTQYFGPGTRLTVL.

The V call is TRBV7-9, the J call TRBJ1-2; 8 bases fit TRBD1. There are 14 residues in the CDR3. Germline loops: CDR1 SEHNR, CDR2 FQNEAQ (reference sequence). V lost 3 bases to trimming and J lost 6 bases; unmatched junction nucleotides: 6. CDR3 bases: TGTGCCAGCAGCTTCTCAGGGGGCGACAATGGCTACACCTTC. This translates into CASSFSGGDNGYTF.

The chain is built from TRBV20-1 and TRBJ2-1; 8 bases line up with TRBD1. Germline lookup yields CDR1 DFQATT and CDR2 SNEGSKA (reference sequence). This CDR3 has 17 amino acids. Trimming took 5 bases from V and 5 from J; bases not matched to a gene: 17. CDR3 sequence (DNA): TGCAGTGCTCGACTTCTTCACGGACAGGGACTTAACAATGAGCAGTTCTTC. It encodes CSARLLHGQGLNNEQFF.

The gene calls are TRBV6-5 and TRBJ2-5; 10 bases are shared with TRBD1. V lost 7 bases, J lost 4 bases, and 3 bases stayed unmatched. The CDR3 spans 13 residues. Germline V gene lookup returns CDR1 MNHEY and CDR2 SVGAGI. The DNA of the CDR3 is TGTGCCAGCACCGGGGACAGGGGAGAGACCCAGTACTTC. Residues: CASTGDRGETQYF.

With respect to this clonotype: One end of the junction is discordant with germline, which a read error may explain. This chain uses TRBV10-3 with TRBJ2-3, with TRBD2 identical over 9 bases. This CDR3 region has 16 residues. Germline assignment: CDR1 ENHRY and CDR2 SYGVKD. The CDR3 DNA reads TGTGTCATCAGTTCTACCGGGACTAGCCGCACAGATACGCAGTATTTT. Protein product: CVISSTGTSRTDTQYF.

This clonotype showed up just a few times. The V and J genes are TRBV20-1 and TRBJ1-1, with 8 positions matching TRBD1. The CDR3 has 13 amino acids. Germline V CDR1 and CDR2: DFQATT, SNEGSKA (reference sequence). V was clipped by 4 bases and J by 3 bases; unmatched bases: 4. CDR3 DNA sequence: TGCAGTGCTAAGGGACAGGAATACACTGAAGCTTTCTTT. Its protein is CSAKGQEYTEAFF.

The V and J genes are TRBV6-1 and TRBJ2-4; no firm D call. Germline-derived CDR1 and CDR2 are MNHNS and SASEGT. Trimming shortened V by 4 bases and J by 0 bases, and 13 bases separated the two germline ends. The length of the CDR3 is 16 residues. The CDR3 DNA reads TGTGCCAGCAGTGTTAGGCCGCCTCTAGCCAAAAACATTCAGTACTTC. Residues: CASSVRPPLAKNIQYF.

This clonotype showed up just a few times. The V and J genes are TRBV6-5 and TRBJ2-2, with D perhaps matching TRBD2 (6 bases). This CDR3 region has 15 residues. From germline, CDR1 is MNHEY and CDR2 SVGAGI. Trimming pared 8 bases from V and 4 bases from J, leaving 17 bases between. CDR3 sequence: CASSLLAGRTGELFF. Here the CDR3 DNA reads TGTGCCAGCTCACTCTTGGCGGGACGCACCGGGGAGCTGTTTTTT.

Only a few counts were recorded for this clonotype. This chain connects TRBV27 to TRBJ2-2, with a possible D match to TRBD1 (6 bases). V shed 3 bases and J shed 4 bases, with 21 bases lying between them. The CDR3 runs 18 residues. Germline CDR1 and CDR2: MNHEY and SMNVEV (reference sequence). The DNA for the CDR3 is TGTGCCAGCAGTTTTACAGAACAGGGAACAACTTTCACCGGGGAGCTGTTTTTT. This encodes CASSFTEQGTTFTGELFF.

The chain employs TRBV7-3 and TRBJ2-1, with 8 nucleotides matching TRBD1. V trimming: 5 bases; J trimming: 5 bases; junction bases outside the gene matches: 5. Germline V lookup: CDR1 SGHTA, CDR2 FQGTGA. The CDR3 is 14 amino acids. CDR3 sequence: CASSLDRENNEQFF. The CDR3, as DNA: TGTGCCAGCAGCCTGGACAGGGAAAACAATGAGCAGTTCTTC.

This clonotype was recorded a few times. The gene calls are TRBV20-1 and TRBJ1-2; 7 positions match TRBD1. The V and J ends lost 1 base and 7 bases, in that order; junction bases with no gene match: 9. The CDR3 runs to 14 residues. Germline CDR1 DFQATT, CDR2 SNEGSKA (reference sequence). The CDR3 region is CSARGAGTVGGYTF. The CDR3 coding sequence is TGCAGTGCTAGAGGCGCCGGGACAGTGGGTGGCTACACCTTC.

The rearrangement links TRBV2 to TRBJ2-4, with TRBD1 matching over 7 bases. V shed 4 bases and J 6 bases; nucleotides not matched to a gene: 3. The germline V gene encodes CDR1 SNHLY and CDR2 FYNNEI. The CDR3 is 13 amino acids. CDR3 sequence (DNA): TGTGCCAGCAGTGGGGACAGAACAAACATTCAGTACTTC. Translation gives CASSGDRTNIQYF.

V gene TRBV7-8 combines with J gene TRBJ2-5, with D perhaps given as TRBD1 or TRBD2 (5 bases each). Judging by the DNA end, TRBJ2-7 fits better; the J call may be wrong. The germline V gene encodes CDR1 SGHVS and CDR2 FQNEAQ. The CDR3 has 15 residues. The CDR3 spells CASQWTERGTYEQYF. The CDR3 DNA is TGTGCCAGCCAGTGGACCGAGAGGGGAACCTACGAGCAGTACTTC.

This chain connects TRBV20-1 to TRBJ2-3; maybe TRBD1 (6 bases). The CDR3 extends over 13 amino acids. Germline V gene data show CDR1 as DFQATT and CDR2 as SNEGSKA (reference sequence). V was clipped by 3 bases and J by 4 bases, with 11 bases between them. The CDR3 DNA sequence: TGCAGTGCTAGCGCAGGGGCACCAGATACGCAGTATTTT. This codes for CSASAGAPDTQYF.

This chain joins TRBV12-3 or TRBV12-4 and TRBJ2-3; 8 positions match TRBD2. V trimming: 1 base; J trimming: 3 bases; junction bases outside the gene matches: 3. CDR3 length: 15 amino acids. CDR3 nucleotides: TGTGCCAGCAGTTTAGGGGGGACTAGAACAGATACGCAGTATTTT. Its translation: CASSLGGTRTDTQYF.

V and J are TRBV9 and TRBJ2-3; TRBD1 matches 7 bases. V trimming: 4 bases; J trimming: 5 bases; junction bases outside the gene matches: 7. The CDR3 spans 14 residues. From germline, CDR1 is SGDLS and CDR2 YYNGEE. CDR3 loop: CASSFDRDIDTQYF. CDR3 DNA: TGTGCCAGCAGCTTTGACAGGGATATAGATACGCAGTATTTT.

On this clonotype itself: The junction shows a germline mismatch at one end, possibly a read error. V usage is TRBV2 and J usage is TRBJ1-4, with D possibly matching TRBD1 (5 bases). CDR1 is SNHLY, CDR2 FYNNEI, per germline. CDR3 length equals 14 residues. The CDR3 reads CASRAGIANERLFF. The CDR3 bases are TGTGCCAGCAGAGCAGGGATTGCTAATGAAAGACTGTTTTTT. The variable domain in full, completed from reference TRBV2 and TRBJ1-4, reads EPEVTQTPSHQVTQMGQEVILRCVPISNHLYFYWYRQILGQKVEFLVSFYNNEISEKSEIFDDQFSVERPDGSNFTLKIRSTKLEDSAMYFCASRAGIANERLFFGSGTQLSVL.

This clonotype turned up a few times. The chain is built from TRBV5-1 and TRBJ2-1, with D unclear. V lost 0 bases to trimming and J lost 6 bases, with 7 bases between them. CDR3 length: 13 amino acids. Per germline, CDR1 SGHRS and CDR2 YFSETQ. The CDR3 bases are TGCGCCAGCAGCTTGGCGCTGCCCAATGAGCAGTTCTTC. Protein: CASSLALPNEQFF.

CDR3 region: CSVEHRVNEQYF. In nucleotides, the CDR3 is TGCAGCGTAGAGCACAGGGTTAATGAGCAGTACTTC. The genes are TRBV29-1 and TRBJ2-5; tentatively, D is TRBD1 (6 bases). The CDR3 runs to 12 residues. V was pared by 6 bases and J by 11 bases, with 19 bases between. Germline V gives CDR1 SQVTM, CDR2 ANQGSEA.

In DNA, the CDR3 is TGTGCCAGCAACCCCGCGACGGGAACTTTCACAGATACGCAGTATTTT. Its translation: CASNPATGTFTDTQYF. This chain joins TRBV7-2 and TRBJ2-3; TRBD2 might be the D (5 bases). This CDR3 contains 16 residues. The germline V gene has CDR1 SGHTA and CDR2 FQGNSA. V lost 7 bases, J lost 2 bases, and 19 bases lay in between.

This clonotype has ten or more counts. V gene TRBV7-2 combines with J gene TRBJ1-4; tentatively, D is TRBD1 (6 bases). The CDR3 length is 13 residues. V was trimmed by 1 base and J by 8 bases, leaving 8 bases between them. Per the germline V gene, CDR1 is SGHTA and CDR2 is FQGNSA. Here the CDR3 reads CASSLEGGEKLFF. CDR3 nucleotides: TGTGCCAGCAGCTTAGAAGGGGGGGAAAAACTGTTTTTT.

This rearrangement joins TRBV9 to TRBJ1-3, with D possibly being TRBD1 (6 bases). The CDR3 contains 14 residues. Trimming shortened V by 5 bases and J by 0 bases, and 9 bases separated the two germline ends. Germline values: CDR1 SGDLS, CDR2 YYNGEE. The CDR3 coding sequence is TGTGCCAGCAGGCCACAGGGCTCTGGAAACACCATATATTTT. This gives the protein CASRPQGSGNTIYF.

The rearrangement uses TRBV12-3 or TRBV12-4 and TRBJ2-1, with D tentatively TRBD1 (5 bases). The CDR3 extends over 13 amino acids. Trimming took 3 bases from V and 6 from J, leaving 9 bases between them. The CDR3 nucleotides are TGTGCCAGCAGTTTGATGCAGGGCAATGAGCAGTTCTTC. It codes for CASSLMQGNEQFF.

Only a few counts were recorded for this clonotype. The chain combines TRBV4-1 with TRBJ1-1, with D perhaps matching TRBD1 (6 bases). In germline, CDR1 is MGHRA, CDR2 YSYEKL. This CDR3 is built from 18 residues. V gave up 0 bases and J gave up 1 base, with 18 bases separating them. CDR3 sequence (DNA): TGCGCCAGCAGCCAAGACAGGGGAGAATTTGAGAGGAACACTGAAGCTTTCTTT. Amino acid sequence: CASSQDRGEFERNTEAFF.

V gene TRBV11-2 combines with J gene TRBJ2-1; D gene unclear. This CDR3 is built from 17 residues. Germline CDR1 and CDR2: SGHAT and FQNNGV. The V and J ends lost 1 base and 1 base respectively, with 14 bases between them. The CDR3: CASSLGMRCGSYNEQFF. In DNA, the CDR3 is TGTGCCAGCAGCTTAGGAATGAGGTGTGGTTCCTACAATGAGCAGTTCTTC.

This rearrangement joins TRBV20-1 to TRBJ2-5; TRBD2 aligns across 9 bases. Germline CDR1 and CDR2: DFQATT and SNEGSKA (reference sequence). Trimming cost V 0 bases and J 2 bases; bases outside gene matches: 7. The CDR3 is 16 amino acids. The CDR3 DNA is TGCAGTGCTAGAGATCATAGCGGGGGACCTCAAGAGACCCAGTACTTC. Translation: CSARDHSGGPQETQYF.

This clonotype came up many times. The chain is built from TRBV2 and TRBJ2-3; D is possibly TRBD2 (6 bases). Looked up from germline, CDR1 is SNHLY and CDR2 is FYNNEI. CDR3 length: 14 amino acids. With 8 bases removed from V and 0 bases from J, the gap between germline ends came to 12 bases. The CDR3 bases are TGTGCCAGCCAGGGCGCGGGAAGCACAGATACGCAGTATTTT. Its translation is CASQGAGSTDTQYF.